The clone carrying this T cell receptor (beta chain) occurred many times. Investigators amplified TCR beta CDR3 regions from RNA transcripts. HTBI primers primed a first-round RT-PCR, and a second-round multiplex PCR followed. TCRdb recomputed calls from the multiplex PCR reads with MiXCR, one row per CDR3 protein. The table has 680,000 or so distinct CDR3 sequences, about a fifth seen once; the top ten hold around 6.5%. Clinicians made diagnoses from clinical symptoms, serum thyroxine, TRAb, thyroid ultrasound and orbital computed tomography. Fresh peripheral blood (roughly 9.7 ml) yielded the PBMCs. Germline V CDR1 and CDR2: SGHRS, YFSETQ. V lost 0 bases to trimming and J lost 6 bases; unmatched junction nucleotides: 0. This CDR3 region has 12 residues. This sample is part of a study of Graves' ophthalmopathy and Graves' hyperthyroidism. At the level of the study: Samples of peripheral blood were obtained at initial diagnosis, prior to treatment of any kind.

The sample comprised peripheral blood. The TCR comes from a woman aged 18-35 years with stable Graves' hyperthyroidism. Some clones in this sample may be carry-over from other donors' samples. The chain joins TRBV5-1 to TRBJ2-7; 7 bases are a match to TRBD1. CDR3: CASSLGQGEQYF. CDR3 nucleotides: TGCGCCAGCAGCTTGGGACAGGGCGAGCAGTACTTC.